Listed here is a single T cell receptor beta chain. V dropped 1 base and J dropped 8 bases, with 8 bases sitting between them. CDR3 size: 13 residues. The V gene's germline CDR1 is MGHRA and CDR2 YSYEKL. This sample was taken from a study of CD8 T cells in Susac syndrome. After extraction with the RNeasy kit, about 0.5 to 1 ug of the RNA was reverse transcribed using random hexamers. TCRdb recomputed calls from the immunoSEQ multiplex PCR reads with MiXCR, one row per CDR3 protein. The sample includes 170,000 or so distinct CDR3 sequences, around 93% of them seen just once. The sequence was collected from a human donor with multiple sclerosis. The chain is built from TRBV4-1 and TRBJ1-4, with D unresolved. Input material: CD4+ T cells from PBMCs. As DNA, the CDR3 is TGCGCCAGCAGCCAAGTTTTGGGGGAAAAACTGTTTTTT. The encoded protein is CASSQVLGEKLFF.